This T cell receptor (beta chain) was sequenced during a study of PD-L1 blockade in urothelial cancer. Study information: Analyses used blood from 3 weeks (second dose) and 6 weeks after treatment start.

Note on this clone: What it binds is unknown.

As to time point: pretreatment peripheral blood. Profiling relied on immunoSEQ multiplex PCR, and the TCRdb table lists in-frame clones only, not all of them. Of roughly 87,000 clones in the sample, around 89% were seen once. Study-wide results and limits: Below-median blood TCR clonality before treatment forecast better survival. Larger 3-week expansion of tumor-associated blood clones was seen in durable-benefit patients.

The CDR3 extends over 13 amino acids. V shed 5 bases and J 7 bases; nucleotides not matched to a gene: 4. Germline V gene lookup returns CDR1 SGHAT and CDR2 FQNNGV. The sample consisted of PBMCs, taken around atezolizumab (anti-PD-L1) treatment. The V call is TRBV11-2, the J call TRBJ1-1, with TRBD1 matching 10 bases. The origin of this receptor is a woman older than 75 with urothelial cancer. CDR3: CASSADRGYEAFF. CDR3 DNA sequence: TGTGCCAGCAGCGCGGACAGGGGGTATGAAGCTTTCTTT.